This T cell receptor beta chain was sequenced during a study of blood T cell repertoires in COVID-19. Study details: Researchers got acute and convalescent COVID-19 samples from the United States, Italy and Spain. PBMCs, B-cell-depleted T cells, or T cells provided the cDNA or gDNA that made up the material.

Authors' methods: It was from reference gene primer amplification that nucleated cell counts were estimated. Sequencing was performed with immunoSEQ multiplex PCR; in TCRdb, only in-frame clones are kept and a portion is missing. V, J and clone size are those of that table, while D and trimming were read from the DNA. Of roughly 60,000 clones listed, about 85% were seen once; the top ten hold around 10%. Sequenced sample: peripheral blood. The origin of this receptor is a human donor with acute or convalescent COVID-19. The donor label of this sample is uncertain.

In DNA form, the CDR3 reads TGTGCCAGCAGGAGCGGACGGAAGCCCCAGCATTTT. It is translated as CASRSGRKPQHF. This chain joins TRBV6-5 and TRBJ1-5, with D unclear. This CDR3 contains 12 residues. Deletions cut 6 bases from V and 8 bases from J, with 11 bases between. The V gene's germline CDR1 is MNHEY and CDR2 SVGAGI.